The entry that follows covers one T cell receptor (beta chain) sequence. Its antigen has not been determined. The CDR3 is cut off 3 residues early in the read; its end comes from the germline J gene. The sample comes from a study of T cells in women clearing cervical HPV infection (dated by TCRdb to the late 2010s). Background for the entire study: Cases were approximately 25 women with histologically confirmed HPV16-related CIN3 or worse, including 2 invasive cancers. Controls were 20 to 30 women whose single incident HPV16 infection cleared within 12 months without precancer or cancer developing. Case blood was taken at the visit when the lesion was first identified, whereas control blood was taken when infection was no longer detected. Among cases, blood sampling came a median of roughly 150 days after lesion detection, with an interquartile range of roughly 80 to 220 days. Since HLA typing was available for only a few women, HLA type could not be ruled out as a confounder. The exploratory proof-of-principle case-control study was nested within the Guanacaste HPV Natural History Study in Costa Rica and compared TCR repertoires across cervical HPV16 outcomes. Cases were matched to controls by age within five years and by the year the sample was collected. Median age was roughly 35 years in cases versus less than 40 in controls, and baseline characteristics did not differ significantly. In the parent cohort, about 10,000 women aged 18 or older were enrolled in Guanacaste, Costa Rica, during 1993 to 1994 and then followed for under nine years. Quality controls consisted of five blinded duplicates per group, for a total of approximately 60 samples made up of some 50 participants and roughly 10 replicates.

The research as a whole found: The cross-sectional design could not show whether associations preceded infection or resulted from it; effector/memory subsets and HPV-specific T cells were not isolated. Because T-cell numbers per sample were unknown, differences in richness could reflect varying T-cell content rather than repertoire biology. TRBV6-7 relative abundance was lower in cases than in controls (roughly 0.12% versus 0.17%; Bonferroni P = 0.0008). CIN3+ cases had significantly higher TCR repertoire richness than controls across sequencing depths, but evenness did not differ between the groups. Cases were distinguished from controls with an estimated AUC of approximately 0.8 by random forest classifiers combining richness and V gene abundances.

Every participant had a single incident cervical HPV16 infection, and women with prevalent HPV16 infections were excluded. Cervical HPV DNA was detected with MY09/MY11 PCR, and genotyping was done with dot-blot hybridization. Approximately 15 mL of heparinized blood was centrifuged, after which the buffy coat was aliquoted, frozen at -30 degrees C, and then stored at -80 degrees C. Genomic DNA was extracted from buffy coat specimens using QIAGEN kits. TCR beta CDR3 regions were amplified by multiplex PCR using the immunoSEQ assay from an average of 1200 ng genomic DNA per sample. The assay corrected primer bias using a complete synthetic TCR repertoire to establish an amplification baseline. The amplicons were sequenced on the Illumina platform. The authors' pipeline ran thus. Sequences were error-corrected by clustering with frequency ratios and a modified nearest-neighbor algorithm and were then analyzed in the immunoSEQ Analyzer with IMGT gene definitions. At each rarefaction depth, TCR richness and evenness were averaged over 20 rarefaction repeats, and samples with fewer sequences than the depth were excluded. Relative abundances of V, D and J genes were compared between groups using Wilcoxon rank sum tests, with FDR correction applied. For the blinded duplicates, the intraclass correlation was 95% to 96% for TCR richness and averaged around 76% across 70 or so gene segments. What TCRdb holds here is the immuneACCESS table cut down to in-frame rearrangements. Part of the clones is not present; checked against another copy, under half of the missing clones reflect an unresolved V gene, and the others are unexplained. That table is the source of V, J and clone size, and D and trimming were worked out from the DNA. The sample table on file contains around 38,000 clones. Of the sample, 6.5% to 8.5% is held by the ten largest clones.

CDR3 length: 11 amino acids, cysteine to phenylalanine. Shown are 24 bases from within the CDR3, in frame from base 1. The germline V gene (reference sequence) specifies GTSNPN as CDR1 and SVGIG as CDR2. The germline ends are 9 bases apart after V is trimmed by 7 bases and J by 3 bases. The chain uses TRBV30 and TRBJ1-1, with a weak D call of TRBD1 (6 bases match). Sequencing used blood buffy coat. The source is a woman between 18 and 69 years old with a cervical HPV16 infection that either progressed to CIN3+ or cleared (not recorded which). The CDR3 protein is CASDSYTEAFF. The CDR3 bases that were read are TGTGCCTCGGACAGTTACACTGAA.